The 25 T cell receptor beta chains reported below all come from one sample, sequenced in a study of immune heterogeneity within non-small cell lung tumors (dated by TCRdb to 2017 to 2018). Genomic DNA was extracted from bulk tumor tissue and used as the TCR template, and approximately 650 ng gDNA was amplified per sample. During surgery, several biopsies were collected from each primary tumor and placed as far from one another as possible within the tumor mass. Patients in the study cohort, which was described as untreated, were newly diagnosed NSCLC cases going through curative surgery. Instrument used: HiSeq X Ten. The TCR beta CDR3 region was amplified with a multiplex PCR system whose first round of about 9 cycles used 32 V-gene forward primers and 13 J-gene reverse primers. TCRdb reprocessing: public reads trimmed at Q25 with fastp, clones called with MiXCR, in-frame beta chains kept. Under each unique CDR3 protein, matching rows form one entry showing the most common genes and DNA. For this sample there are fewer than 13,000 distinct CDR3 sequences; less than 30% appear just once. The ten most abundant clones make up 8.1% of the sample.

Material for sequencing was lung tumor tissue. These receptors were taken from a woman aged 55-69 years with non-small cell lung cancer.

The chain recombines TRBV2 with TRBJ2-7; D not certain. V lost 5 bases and J lost 9, with 17 bases in between. In germline, CDR1 is SNHLY, CDR2 FYNNEI. The CDR3 has 13 amino acids. CDR3 sequence (DNA): TGTGCCAGCAGTCAGCAGTCCAATCTCGGGCAGTACTTC. Amino acids: CASSQQSNLGQYF. Complete variable domain (other parts from reference TRBV2 and TRBJ2-7): EPEVTQTPSHQVTQMGQEVILRCVPISNHLYFYWYRQILGQKVEFLVSFYNNEISEKSEIFDDQFSVERPDGSNFTLKIRSTKLEDSAMYFCASSQQSNLGQYFGPGTRLTVT.

This clonotype was counted between two and nine times. The chain has TRBV6-1 and TRBJ1-1; D not certain. There are 15 residues in the CDR3. Germline lookup yields CDR1 MNHNS and CDR2 SASEGT. Trimming removed 5 bases from V and 5 bases from J, with 18 bases in between. The CDR3 sequence: CASSSSWVGLTEAFF. The CDR3 bases are TGTGCCAGCAGTTCGAGCTGGGTCGGGTTAACTGAAGCTTTCTTT.

This clonotype was counted many times. The gene calls are TRBV24-1 and TRBJ2-3, with 16 positions matching TRBD2. With 4 bases clipped from V and 6 bases from J, the junction kept 12 bases outside the gene matches. The germline CDR1 and CDR2 sequences are KGHDR and SFDVKD. The CDR3 length is 19 residues. The CDR3 DNA reads TGTGCCACCAGTGACCTAGTCCCGGGACTAGCGGGAGGGTTGGATACGCAGTATTTT. Encoded protein: CATSDLVPGLAGGLDTQYF.

This clonotype showed up many times. This rearrangement joins TRBV7-9 to TRBJ1-2; D not certain. The CDR3 is made up of 14 amino acids. V was cut by 5 bases and J by 4 bases, with 14 bases left in between. The V gene's germline CDR1 is SEHNR and CDR2 FQNEAQ (reference sequence). The CDR3 region has the DNA TGTGCCAGCAGCCCCTCCCAGGTGGGCTATGGCTACACCTTC. It yields the protein CASSPSQVGYGYTF.

This clonotype is classed as medium-sized (0.01 to 0.1%). V usage is TRBV10-2 and J usage is TRBJ2-7, with a weak D call TRBD2 (5 bases). Trimming removed 4 bases from V and 0 bases from J, with 28 bases in between. The germline gives CDR1 WSHSY, CDR2 SAAADI. This CDR3 spans 20 amino acids. The CDR3 DNA reads TGCGCCAGCAGTGCCCCCAAGCATATTGGGAGAGAGGGAGACTCCTACGAGCAGTACTTC. This encodes CASSAPKHIGREGDSYEQYF.

This clonotype was seen repeatedly, ten times or more. The chain employs TRBV7-8 and TRBJ2-7, with 12 bases identical to TRBD2. The ends lost 4 bases at V and 0 bases at J; junction bases unmatched: 4. The CDR3 spans 16 residues. Germline-derived CDR1 and CDR2 are SGHVS and FQNEAQ. The DNA for the CDR3 is TGTGCCAGCAGCTCGTCTAGCGGGAGGGTCTCCTACGAGCAGTACTTC. This translates into CASSSSSGRVSYEQYF.

V is TRBV5-1 and J is TRBJ1-4, with 7 bases identical to TRBD1. The V and J ends lost 4 bases and 7 bases, in that order; junction bases with no gene match: 10. Germline CDR1 SGHRS, CDR2 YFSETQ. The CDR3 runs to 15 residues. DNA for the CDR3: TGCGCCAGCAGCGCGGGTACAGGGGATGGTGAAAAACTGTTTTTT. It yields the protein CASSAGTGDGEKLFF.

This clonotype came up many times. The J gene is TRBJ2-6, the V gene TRBV20-1; D uncertain. Trimming cost V 6 bases and J 0 bases, with 9 bases left between them. This CDR3 is built from 14 residues. Per germline, CDR1 DFQATT and CDR2 SNEGSKA (reference sequence). The CDR3 spells CSAVPFSGANVLTF. The CDR3 DNA is TGCAGTGCGGTACCCTTCTCTGGGGCCAACGTCCTGACTTTC.

Judged by abundance, this clonotype is medium-sized. The chain combines TRBV5-1 with TRBJ2-7; the D gene could be TRBD1 or TRBD2 (5 bases each). V was clipped by 0 bases and J by 5 bases, with 12 bases between them. Germline loops: CDR1 SGHRS, CDR2 YFSETQ. The CDR3 totals 14 residues. The CDR3 coding sequence is TGCGCCAGCAGCTTGGAGCGGACATTGGACGAGCAGTACTTC. Its translation: CASSLERTLDEQYF.

This chain uses TRBV20-1 with TRBJ1-1; the match to TRBD1 covers 9 bases. Germline V gene lookup returns CDR1 DFQATT and CDR2 SNEGSKA (reference sequence). CDR3 length: 13 residues. Germline trimming cut 7 bases from V and 1 base from J; bases unmatched to any gene: 4. In DNA form, the CDR3 reads TGCAGTGAGGGGGGACAGGGGAACACTGAAGCTTTCTTT. The encoded protein is CSEGGQGNTEAFF.

This clonotype was detected only a few times. The chain employs TRBV5-5 and TRBJ1-1, with D hard to call. Germline V gene sequence: CDR1 SGHKS, CDR2 YYEKEE (reference sequence). Trimming cost V 4 bases and J 12 bases, with 19 bases left between them. The CDR3 has 13 amino acids. The CDR3 coding sequence is TGTGCCAGCAGCCTAACACCCATGGTGGGGACTTTCTTT. Its translation is CASSLTPMVGTFF.

By share, this clonotype ranks as medium-sized (0.01 to 0.1%). The chain's CDR3 is CASSLLAGEIVGRELFF. CDR3 DNA sequence: TGCGCCAGCAGCTTACTAGCGGGAGAAATCGTTGGCAGGGAGCTGTTTTTT. This chain uses TRBV5-1 with TRBJ2-2, with TRBD2 identical over 11 bases. Germline-derived CDR1 and CDR2 are SGHRS and YFSETQ. The CDR3 runs 17 residues. The J segment lost 9 bases and the V segment lost 2 bases, leaving 12 bases of the junction unmatched.

The V and J genes are TRBV5-1 and TRBJ2-4; 7 bases are a match to TRBD2. Germline V gene sequence: CDR1 SGHRS, CDR2 YFSETQ. V was clipped by 6 bases and J by 11 bases; unmatched bases: 17. The CDR3 is 15 amino acids. CDR3 loop: CASNPLSGNREVQYF. The CDR3 region has the DNA TGCGCCAGCAACCCCCTCTCAGGTAACCGGGAGGTTCAGTACTTC.

This clonotype was seen a handful of times. The V gene is TRBV6-6, the J gene TRBJ2-4; TRBD2 agrees at 7 bases. The CDR3 is 16 residues long. Germline V gene data show CDR1 as MNHNY and CDR2 as SVGAGI (reference sequence). V lost 0 bases, J lost 1 base, and 3 bases stayed unmatched. As DNA, the CDR3 is TGTGCCAGCAGTTACTCGACGGGGGGTGCCAAAAACATTCAGTACTTC. Protein sequence: CASSYSTGGAKNIQYF.

The chain employs TRBV28 and TRBJ1-5; no definite D call. Germline V CDR1 and CDR2: MDHEN, SYDVKM. V lost 4 bases and J lost 3, with 13 bases in between. The CDR3 length is 15 residues. The CDR3 DNA follows: TGTGCCAGCAGTTCCGGAGAAGGGAACAATCAGCCCCAGCATTTT. It yields the protein CASSSGEGNNQPQHF.

This clonotype is termed medium-sized. The chain links TRBV30 to TRBJ1-2, with 9 bases lining up with TRBD1. Germline-derived CDR1 and CDR2 are GTSNPN and SVGIG (reference sequence). This CDR3 region has 12 residues. Losses at the gene ends were 7 bases for V and 2 bases for J; bases not matched to a gene: 2. The CDR3 loop reads CALDRGNYGYTF. In DNA form, the CDR3 reads TGTGCCTTAGACAGGGGGAACTATGGCTACACCTTC. Supplemented by reference TRBV30 and TRBJ1-2, the full variable domain reads SQTIHQWPATLVQPVGSPLSLECTVEGTSNPNLYWYRQAAGRGLQLLFYSVGIGQISSEVPQNLSASRPQDRQFILSSKKLLLSDSGFYLCALDRGNYGYTFGSGTRLTVV.

Relative to its sample, this clonotype is medium-sized. The V gene is TRBV2, the J gene TRBJ1-1; no definite D call. Trimming removed 9 bases from V and 1 base from J, with 9 bases in between. Germline V gene lookup returns CDR1 SNHLY and CDR2 FYNNEI. CDR3 length equals 12 residues. The CDR3 reads CARTTENTEAFF. CDR3 coding DNA: TGTGCCAGAACCACAGAGAACACTGAAGCTTTCTTT.

By proportion, this clonotype is medium-sized. The J gene is TRBJ2-1, the V gene TRBV30; D is possibly TRBD2 (6 bases). This CDR3 spans 14 amino acids. V shed 4 bases and J shed 4 bases, with 14 bases lying between them. Germline V gene lookup returns CDR1 GTSNPN and CDR2 SVGIG (reference sequence). The DNA for the CDR3 is TGTGCCTGGAAGGCGGGGCTGGGGTACAATGAGCAGTTCTTC. Its protein is CAWKAGLGYNEQFF.

In its sample, this clonotype was seen many times. This chain uses TRBV19 with TRBJ2-3; 9 bases are shared with TRBD2. V shed 5 bases, J shed 4 bases, and the junction held 7 bases outside the gene matches. CDR1 is LNHDA, CDR2 SQIVND, per germline (reference sequence). The CDR3 covers 15 residues. CDR3 sequence reads: CASSVGSGRSDTQYF. DNA of the CDR3: TGTGCCAGTAGTGTTGGTAGCGGGAGATCAGATACGCAGTATTTT.

This clonotype was found many times. The chain employs TRBV7-6 and TRBJ2-1, with D possibly being TRBD2 (6 bases). Germline V lookup: CDR1 SGHVS, CDR2 FNYEAQ. Trimming shortened V by 1 base and J by 4 bases, and 17 bases separated the two germline ends. The CDR3 extends over 17 amino acids. CDR3 nucleotides: TGTGCCAGCAGCTTAGGGGCCGCCGGGGGAATTTACAATGAGCAGTTCTTC. This sequence encodes CASSLGAAGGIYNEQFF. Based on the CDR3 plus reference TRBV7-6 and TRBJ2-1, the full variable domain is GAGVSQSPRYKVTKRGQDVALRCDPISGHVSLYWYRQALGQGPEFLTYFNYEAQQDKSGLPNDRFSAERPEGSISTLTIQRTEQRDSAMYRCASSLGAAGGIYNEQFFGPGTRLTVL.

The chain joins TRBV7-3 to TRBJ2-3, with 8 positions matching TRBD2. The CDR3 consists of 15 residues. V lost 3 bases and J lost 7; bases outside the gene matches: 9. The germline V gene encodes CDR1 SGHTA and CDR2 FQGTGA. CDR3 DNA: TGTGCCAGCAGCTTGGGACTAGGGCCGGCAAATACGCAGTATTTT. Amino acid sequence: CASSLGLGPANTQYF.

By share, this clonotype ranks as medium-sized (0.01 to 0.1%). V gene TRBV2 combines with J gene TRBJ1-2; D remains unclear. Germline loops: CDR1 SNHLY, CDR2 FYNNEI. The CDR3 is 12 residues long. V shed 1 base and J shed 4 bases, with 4 bases lying between them. CDR3 sequence reads: CASSEGPYGYTF. In DNA form, the CDR3 reads TGTGCCAGCAGTGAAGGGCCCTATGGCTACACCTTC.

Of note for this clonotype: A much larger clonotype is one base distant, so this may be a read error. CDR3 protein: CVSSLDGGSLDEQYF. In DNA form, the CDR3 reads TGTGTCAGCAGCTTAGACGGCGGGAGCCTCGACGAGCAGTACTTC. The chain is built from TRBV7-2 and TRBJ2-7; TRBD2 aligns across 7 bases. The CDR3 sequence is 15 residues long. Per the germline V gene, CDR1 is SGHTA and CDR2 is FQGNSA.

As concerns this clonotype: This may be a read error: a much more frequent sequence differs by one nucleotide. The genes are TRBV12-3 or TRBV12-4 and TRBJ2-3; 11 positions match TRBD2. This CDR3 contains 17 residues. The CDR3 nucleotides read TGTGCCAGCAGCTTGCTACTAGCGGGAGATATGGCAGATACGCGGTATTTT. Translation: CASSLLLAGDMADTRYF.

Ten or more counts support this clonotype. The chain uses TRBV12-3 or TRBV12-4 and TRBJ2-3, with D unclear. The CDR3 loop spans 13 amino acids. The germline V and J ends were trimmed by 5 bases and 3 bases, with 9 bases remaining between them. CDR3 protein: CASSADGTDTQYF. CDR3 coding DNA: TGTGCCAGCAGTGCGGACGGAACAGATACGCAGTATTTT.